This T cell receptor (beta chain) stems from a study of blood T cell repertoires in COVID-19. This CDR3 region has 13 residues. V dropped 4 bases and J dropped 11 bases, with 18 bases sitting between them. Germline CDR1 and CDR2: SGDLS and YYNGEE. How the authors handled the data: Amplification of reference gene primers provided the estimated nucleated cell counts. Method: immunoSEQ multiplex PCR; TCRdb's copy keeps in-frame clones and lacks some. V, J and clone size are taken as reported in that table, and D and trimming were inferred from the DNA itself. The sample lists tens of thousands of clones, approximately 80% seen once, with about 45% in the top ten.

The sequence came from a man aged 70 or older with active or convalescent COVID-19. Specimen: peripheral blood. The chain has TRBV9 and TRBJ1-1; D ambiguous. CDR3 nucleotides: TGTGCCAGCAGCCCCCAAATTAGTGGGGAGGCTTTCTTT. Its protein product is CASSPQISGEAFF.